One sample yielded the 24 T cell receptor beta chains listed below, sequenced in a study of OX40 agonist ivuxolimab in advanced cancers. Data came from immunoSEQ multiplex PCR; TCRdb stores just in-frame clones and leaves some out. The data hold approximately 18,000 clones, with about 80% observed a single time. The specimen was CD4+ or CD8+ T cells sorted from blood, collected in a trial of the OX40 agonist ivuxolimab. These receptors all stem from an adult with an advanced solid tumor such as melanoma, head and neck, liver or kidney cancer.

This clone was seen only once. The chain employs TRBV6-1 and TRBJ2-5, with 7 bases that match TRBD2. Germline loops: CDR1 MNHNS, CDR2 SASEGT. The CDR3 has 15 residues. V was pared by 4 bases and J by 2 bases, with 7 bases of the junction left unmatched. The CDR3 protein is CASSGGGGQQETQYF. The CDR3 nucleotides are TGTGCCAGCAGTGGGGGGGGAGGCCAACAAGAGACCCAGTACTTC.

This sequence joins TRBV7-9 and TRBJ2-7; TRBD1 might be the D (6 bases). The CDR3 is 13 amino acids. Trimming removed 6 bases from V and 6 bases from J, with 15 bases in between. Per the germline V gene, CDR1 is SEHNR and CDR2 is FQNEAQ (reference sequence). The CDR3, as DNA: TGTGCCAGCAGACACAAACAGGGCGGCGAGCAGTACTTC. It codes for CASRHKQGGEQYF.

The rearrangement links TRBV9 to TRBJ1-5; TRBD1 aligns across 9 bases. CDR3 size: 15 residues. The junction had 3 bases not matched to a gene; V was cut back by 4 bases and J by 1 base. Germline V gene sequence: CDR1 SGDLS, CDR2 YYNGEE. The CDR3 is CASSRTGASNQPQHF. The CDR3 nucleotides are TGTGCCAGCAGCCGGACAGGGGCAAGCAATCAGCCCCAGCATTTT.

The J gene is TRBJ1-1, the V gene TRBV19; unclear D gene. Germline V gene sequence: CDR1 LNHDA, CDR2 SQIVND (reference sequence). Between the trimmed V and J ends, which lost 3 bases and 7 bases, there was a span of 12 bases. The CDR3 runs 13 residues. Here the CDR3 reads CASSILGLDEAFF. CDR3 DNA: TGTGCCAGTAGTATTTTGGGGTTGGATGAAGCTTTCTTT.

This chain connects TRBV4-1 to TRBJ1-2; the D is unclear. The CDR3 has 16 amino acids. Looked up from germline, CDR1 is MGHRA and CDR2 is YSYEKL. Trimming stripped 4 bases from V and 4 bases from J, with 19 bases between. The CDR3 reads CASSLRENRKTYGYTF. The DNA of the CDR3 is TGCGCCAGCAGCCTAAGAGAGAACCGAAAGACCTATGGCTACACCTTC.

This clone is medium-sized. This sequence joins TRBV7-6 and TRBJ1-5, with D perhaps matching TRBD1 (5 bases). The CDR3 is 17 amino acids. Looked up from germline, CDR1 is SGHVS and CDR2 is FNYEAQ. Between the trimmed V and J ends, which lost 4 bases and 0 bases, there was a span of 16 bases. Here the CDR3 DNA reads TGTGCCAGCAGCTCCTCGGGGGGGAATCCTAGCAATCAGCCCCAGCATTTT. It specifies CASSSSGGNPSNQPQHF.

This rearrangement joins TRBV6-6 to TRBJ1-4, with D maybe TRBD1 (5 bases). Germline-derived CDR1 and CDR2 are MNHNY and SVGAGI (reference sequence). This CDR3 has 14 residues. V was shortened by 5 bases and J by 7 bases, with 14 bases between the two germline ends. The CDR3 DNA follows: TGTGCCAGCAGTCGGACGGGGGAGTCTGAAAAACTGTTTTTT. Protein sequence: CASSRTGESEKLFF.

In DNA, the CDR3 is TGTGCCAGCAGCCCCTACAGGGGGCGAGGCAATCAGCCCCAGCATTTT. Translation: CASSPYRGRGNQPQHF. The chain recombines TRBV14 with TRBJ1-5; 9 nucleotides line up with TRBD1. The CDR3 loop spans 16 amino acids. CDR1 is SGHDN, CDR2 FVKESK, per germline. J lost 2 bases, V lost 4 bases, and 6 bases had no gene match.

This rearrangement joins TRBV9 to TRBJ2-2; tentatively, D is TRBD1 (5 bases). There are 15 residues in the CDR3. Germline CDR1 reads SGDLS; CDR2 reads YYNGEE. V shed 4 bases and J shed 5 bases, with 15 bases lying between them. The DNA of the CDR3 is TGTGCCAGCAGCCGTATGGGCAGGGTGACCGGGGAGCTGTTTTTT. Protein product: CASSRMGRVTGELFF.

V and J are TRBV28 and TRBJ2-7; D is undetermined. Trimming cost V 6 bases and J 6 bases, with 12 bases left between them. There are 12 residues in the CDR3. The V gene's germline CDR1 is MDHEN and CDR2 SYDVKM. CDR3 loop: CASSPRFGEQYF. The CDR3 DNA sequence: TGTGCCAGCAGCCCGCGTTTTGGCGAGCAGTACTTC.

The rearrangement uses TRBV5-6 and TRBJ1-2; 7 bases line up with TRBD1. Per the germline V gene, CDR1 is SGHDT and CDR2 is YYEEEE. This CDR3 has 14 amino acids. The J segment lost 3 bases and the V segment lost 5 bases, leaving 7 bases of the junction unmatched. The CDR3 is CASRRTGVYYGYTF. In DNA, the CDR3 is TGTGCCAGCAGAAGAACAGGGGTATACTATGGCTACACCTTC.

V usage is TRBV2 and J usage is TRBJ2-3; 11 nucleotides match TRBD2. The germline gives CDR1 SNHLY, CDR2 FYNNEI. With 1 base clipped from V and 9 bases from J, the junction kept 9 bases outside the gene matches. This CDR3 has 16 amino acids. The chain's CDR3 is CASSEEGSGGAGTQYF. The DNA for the CDR3 is TGTGCCAGCAGTGAAGAGGGTAGCGGGGGGGCCGGCACGCAGTATTTT. Full variable domain (remainder filled in from reference TRBV2 and TRBJ2-3): EPEVTQTPSHQVTQMGQEVILRCVPISNHLYFYWYRQILGQKVEFLVSFYNNEISEKSEIFDDQFSVERPDGSNFTLKIRSTKLEDSAMYFCASSEEGSGGAGTQYFGPGTRLTVL.

The rearrangement joins TRBV7-2 to TRBJ2-7; TRBD2 might be the D (5 bases). Germline CDR1 SGHTA, CDR2 FQGNSA. Trimming removed 1 base at V and 4 bases at J, with 17 bases between. This CDR3 is built from 16 residues. CDR3 sequence reads: CASSLGVSGRAYEQYF. CDR3 sequence (DNA): TGTGCCAGCAGCTTAGGAGTTTCTGGGCGGGCGTACGAGCAGTACTTC.

The chain uses TRBV18 and TRBJ1-6, with D perhaps TRBD1 (5 bases). Trimming left V 0 bases short and J 8 bases short, with 14 bases between. This CDR3 has 16 amino acids. In germline, CDR1 is KGHSH, CDR2 LQKENI. The CDR3 loop is CASSPPDLRGYSPLHF. In DNA, the CDR3 is TGTGCCAGCTCACCACCCGATCTTAGGGGATATTCACCCCTCCACTTT.

The chain combines TRBV7-9 with TRBJ2-1, with TRBD1 identical over 8 bases. Germline V CDR1 and CDR2: SEHNR, FQNEAQ (reference sequence). The CDR3 length is 13 residues. V shed 5 bases, J shed 8 bases, and the junction held 5 bases outside the gene matches. CDR3 DNA sequence: TGTGCCAGCAGCGGCCGACAGGGGCATGAGCAGTTCTTC. Translated: CASSGRQGHEQFF.

The V and J genes are TRBV5-1 and TRBJ1-1, with TRBD1 matching 10 bases. Germline V gene lookup returns CDR1 SGHRS and CDR2 YFSETQ. V lost 4 bases, J lost 1 base, and 10 bases stayed unmatched. CDR3 size: 17 residues. In DNA, the CDR3 is TGCGCCAGCAGCCTGGGCCCTCGGGACAGGGGGAACACTGAAGCTTTCTTT. It yields the protein CASSLGPRDRGNTEAFF. Variable domain in full (rest from reference TRBV5-1 and TRBJ1-1): KAGVTQTPRYLIKTRGQQVTLSCSPISGHRSVSWYQQTPGQGLQFLFEYFSETQRNKGNFPGRFSGRQFSNSRSEMNVSTLELGDSALYLCASSLGPRDRGNTEAFFGQGTRLTVV.

This clone was recorded a few times. This chain uses TRBV5-1 with TRBJ2-3; 7 bases align to TRBD1. The germline CDR1 and CDR2 sequences are SGHRS and YFSETQ. This CDR3 is 16 amino acids long. Unmatched junction bases numbered 10, after V lost 4 bases and J lost 2 bases. DNA of the CDR3: TGCGCCAGCAGCAGTCTACCGGGACAGATCACAGATACGCAGTATTTT. It yields the protein CASSSLPGQITDTQYF.

CDR3 sequence (DNA): TGTGCCAGCAGCCGATCCGTTACCGGGGAGCTGTTTTTT. Residues: CASSRSVTGELFF. This chain connects TRBV7-6 to TRBJ2-2; D gene ambiguous. Germline CDR1 SGHVS, CDR2 FNYEAQ. The V gene lost 5 bases and the J gene lost 5 bases, with 9 bases spanning the gap. The length of the CDR3 is 13 residues.

The chain combines TRBV4-3 with TRBJ2-7; 9 nucleotides align to TRBD1. V lost 3 bases and J lost 2; bases outside the gene matches: 5. The CDR3 has 15 amino acids. In germline, CDR1 is LGHNA, CDR2 YSLEER. CDR3 coding DNA: TGCGCCAGCAGCCAGGGACAGGGAGAGGCCTACGAGCAGTACTTC. It is translated as CASSQGQGEAYEQYF.

This clone was counted a few times. This chain uses TRBV7-8 with TRBJ1-4; D is possibly TRBD1 (5 bases). Trimming pared 10 bases from V and 12 bases from J, leaving 24 bases between. Germline V gives CDR1 SGHVS, CDR2 FQNEAQ. This CDR3 spans 14 amino acids. The DNA for the CDR3 is TGTGCCATAAAGAACCAGGGAGACAATGGAGAACTGTTTTTT. It yields the protein CAIKNQGDNGELFF. The variable domain in full, with the rest retrieved from reference TRBV7-8 and TRBJ1-4, is GAGVSQSPRYKVAKRGQDVALRCDPISGHVSLFWYQQALGQGPEFLTYFQNEAQLDKSGLPSDRFFAERPEGSVSTLKIQRTQQEDSAVYLCAIKNQGDNGELFFGSGTQLSVL.

V usage is TRBV18 and J usage is TRBJ2-7, with 7 bases fitting TRBD1. V gave up 3 bases and J gave up 2 bases; unmatched junction bases: 4. The CDR3 loop spans 14 amino acids. CDR1 and CDR2 from the germline V gene are KGHSH and LQKENI. Here the CDR3 reads CASSPGQATYEQYF. Written as DNA, the CDR3 is TGTGCCAGCTCACCCGGACAGGCGACCTACGAGCAGTACTTC.

The chain carries TRBV7-9 and TRBJ2-2; D may be TRBD2 (6 bases). Trimming removed 2 bases from V and 4 bases from J, with 14 bases in between. Germline CDR1 SEHNR, CDR2 FQNEAQ (reference sequence). There are 16 residues in the CDR3. The CDR3 reads CASSLPSDYLTGELFF. In nucleotides, the CDR3 is TGTGCCAGCAGCTTACCCTCGGACTACCTCACCGGGGAGCTGTTTTTT.

This chain links TRBV10-2 with TRBJ2-7; weak D call: TRBD2 (5 bases). Germline assignment: CDR1 WSHSY and CDR2 SAAADI. There are 13 residues in the CDR3. V shed 10 bases and J shed 2 bases, with 15 bases lying between them. The CDR3 region is CATGRADTYEQYF. The CDR3 coding sequence is TGCGCCACGGGGAGAGCGGATACCTACGAGCAGTACTTC.

The V call is TRBV10-3, the J call TRBJ2-7; TRBD2 might be the D (6 bases). V dropped 3 bases and J dropped 2 bases, with 14 bases sitting between them. In germline, CDR1 is ENHRY, CDR2 SYGVKD. The CDR3 consists of 15 residues. The CDR3: CAISDPAGTAYEQYF. The CDR3 DNA reads as TGTGCCATCAGTGATCCCGCGGGGACTGCCTACGAGCAGTACTTC.